This TCR beta chain was obtained from a study of brain T cells in children with intractable seizures. Here immunoSEQ multiplex PCR was the method, and the copy in TCRdb shows in-frame clones only, minus some. The sample has roughly 110,000 clones, roughly 94% seen once. CDR3 length: 13 residues. With 2 bases removed from V and 1 base from J, the gap between germline ends came to 5 bases. The V gene's germline CDR1 is WNHNN and CDR2 SYGVQD (reference sequence). This TCR came from a boy under three years old with hemimegalencephaly and intractable seizures. Sample: peripheral blood, taken at surgery. V and J are TRBV10-1 and TRBJ1-1; D ambiguous. CDR3 sequence (DNA): TGCGCCAGCAGTGAGGGGCGGAACACTGAAGCTTTCTTT. This translates into CASSEGRNTEAFF.